This entry lists 27 T cell receptor beta chains sequenced from one sample in a study of beta chain features in type 1 diabetes. All of the isolated RNA was reverse transcribed, so expressed TCRB transcripts were sequenced. TCRdb's copy holds only in-frame clones and misses some; the assay was immunoSEQ multiplex PCR. The table includes 300,000 to 450,000 clones, about 18% detected once. The sample consisted of naive CD4+ T cells from blood. The receptors derive from a woman in her late teens or twenties in good health.

The sample holds a few counts of this clone. The V call is TRBV5-4, the J call TRBJ1-2; D ambiguous. Germline-derived CDR1 and CDR2 are SGHNT and YYREEE (reference sequence). Trimming pared 3 bases from V and 6 bases from J, leaving 12 bases between. The CDR3 consists of 13 residues. The CDR3 region is CASSSLAEHGYTF. The CDR3 nucleotides read TGTGCCAGCAGCTCCCTCGCAGAACATGGCTACACCTTC.

This sequence joins TRBV19 and TRBJ1-2; D possibly corresponds to TRBD1 (6 bases). The CDR3 extends over 15 amino acids. In germline, CDR1 is LNHDA, CDR2 SQIVND (reference sequence). V shed 3 bases and J shed 8 bases, with 19 bases lying between them. Here the CDR3 DNA reads TGTGCCAGTAGTATTGAACAGGGCAGGGGAAGCGGCTACACCTTC. It encodes CASSIEQGRGSGYTF.

The V gene is TRBV6-1, the J gene TRBJ1-5; D is uncertain. V was clipped by 4 bases and J by 0 bases, with 7 bases between them. The CDR3 covers 14 residues. Germline CDR1 and CDR2: MNHNS and SASEGT. The CDR3 loop is CASSGGYSNQPQHF. DNA of the CDR3: TGTGCCAGCAGTGGCGGGTATAGCAATCAGCCCCAGCATTTT.

The chain employs TRBV28 and TRBJ1-2, with a possible D match to TRBD1 (5 bases). CDR3 length equals 15 residues. Germline lookup yields CDR1 MDHEN and CDR2 SYDVKM. Trimming cost V 6 bases and J 5 bases, with 19 bases left between them. CDR3 region: CASRSLSGGEYGYTF. CDR3 DNA sequence: TGTGCCAGCAGGTCCCTCTCGGGGGGTGAATATGGCTACACCTTC.

This clone was seen a few times. CDR3: CASSLGQGEVGELFF. The CDR3 coding sequence is TGCGCCAGCAGCCTTGGACAGGGGGAGGTCGGGGAGCTGTTTTTT. V is TRBV5-1 and J is TRBJ2-2, with 10 bases identical to TRBD1. Looked up from germline, CDR1 is SGHRS and CDR2 is YFSETQ. This CDR3 is built from 15 residues. V was clipped by 4 bases and J by 7 bases; unmatched bases: 7.

This clone was counted between two and nine times. The rearrangement joins TRBV7-6 to TRBJ1-1; TRBD1 might be the D (5 bases). CDR1 and CDR2 from the germline V gene are SGHVS and FNYEAQ. The CDR3 is made up of 15 amino acids. V was pared by 6 bases and J by 3 bases, with 17 bases between. The CDR3 nucleotides read TGTGCCAGCAGGTCGTTAGGGGCGACAGACACTGAAGCTTTCTTT. Its protein product is CASRSLGATDTEAFF.

This clone was seen only a few times. V and J are TRBV5-1 and TRBJ2-5, with D tentatively TRBD2 (5 bases). This CDR3 is built from 14 residues. CDR1 SGHRS and CDR2 YFSETQ come from the germline V gene. The V gene lost 4 bases and the J gene lost 5 bases, with 15 bases spanning the gap. Here the CDR3 DNA reads TGCGCCAGCAGCGTCGGACTGGGCAGGGAGACCCAGTACTTC. As protein: CASSVGLGRETQYF.

This clone was seen a few times. The rearrangement joins TRBV5-4 to TRBJ2-1, with a weak D call TRBD1 (5 bases). CDR1 and CDR2 (germline): SGHNT, YYREEE (reference sequence). Trimming stripped 3 bases from V and 5 bases from J, with 15 bases between. This CDR3 has 15 amino acids. For the CDR3, the DNA is TGTGCCAGCAGCTGGGGTGGACACGCCAACAATGAGCAGTTCTTC. Translating it yields CASSWGGHANNEQFF.

This chain uses TRBV6-6 with TRBJ2-4; D is possibly TRBD1 (6 bases). V shed 8 bases and J shed 6 bases, with 14 bases lying between them. The CDR3 totals 13 residues. CDR1 MNHNY and CDR2 SVGAGI come from the germline V gene (reference sequence). CDR3 residues: CASSGASGNIQYF. The CDR3 region has the DNA TGTGCCAGCTCAGGGGCATCGGGAAACATTCAGTACTTC.

The V gene is TRBV18, the J gene TRBJ2-1, with 9 bases aligning to TRBD1. V lost 3 bases and J lost 7; bases outside the gene matches: 7. The CDR3 consists of 15 residues. Germline V gene lookup returns CDR1 KGHSH and CDR2 LQKENI. CDR3 nucleotide sequence: TGTGCCAGCTCACCGTTACAGGGGGCAGGAAATGAGCAGTTCTTC. It specifies CASSPLQGAGNEQFF.

This chain connects TRBV7-6 to TRBJ1-5; D is possibly TRBD1 (5 bases). The CDR3 extends over 17 amino acids. The germline gives CDR1 SGHVS, CDR2 FNYEAQ. V was shortened by 5 bases and J by 1 base, with 18 bases between the two germline ends. CDR3 sequence (DNA): TGTGCCAGCAGCGGGCGCGGGGGGGGGTGGAGCAATCAGCCCCAGCATTTT. Its protein is CASSGRGGGWSNQPQHF.

The chain combines TRBV6-5 with TRBJ1-5; unclear D gene. Between the trimmed V and J ends, which lost 2 bases and 4 bases, there was a span of 6 bases. The CDR3 extends over 13 amino acids. Per germline, CDR1 MNHEY and CDR2 SVGAGI. This CDR3 reads CASSYEENQPQHF. CDR3 DNA sequence: TGTGCCAGCAGTTACGAAGAGAATCAGCCCCAGCATTTT.

This clone was counted only a few times. The chain uses TRBV18 and TRBJ2-7; unclear D gene. This CDR3 comprises 14 residues. V was trimmed by 0 bases and J by 4 bases, leaving 10 bases between them. Germline V gene sequence: CDR1 KGHSH, CDR2 LQKENI. The CDR3, as DNA: TGTGCCAGCTCACCACCGATGAGCCTTTACGAGCAGTACTTC. This sequence encodes CASSPPMSLYEQYF. The full variable domain, completed using reference TRBV18 and TRBJ2-7, is NAGVMQNPRHLVRRRGQEARLRCSPMKGHSHVYWYRQLPEEGLKFMVYLQKENIIDESGMPKERFSAEFPKEGPSILRIQQVVRGDSAAYFCASSPPMSLYEQYFGPGTRLTVT.

The rearrangement joins TRBV18 to TRBJ1-1, with TRBD1 matching 7 bases. The CDR3 is 14 residues long. V dropped 6 bases and J dropped 4; count of bases not matched to a gene: 8. In germline, CDR1 is KGHSH, CDR2 LQKENI. The CDR3: CASSPDRALTEAFF. In DNA form, the CDR3 reads TGTGCCAGCTCTCCCGACAGGGCTCTCACTGAAGCTTTCTTT.

The CDR3 DNA reads TGTGCCAGCAGCCAAGAGGGCAGCCGGAATTCACCCCTCCACTTT. Amino acids: CASSQEGSRNSPLHF. The chain links TRBV14 to TRBJ1-6; D is uncertain. CDR1 is SGHDN, CDR2 FVKESK, per germline. V was shortened by 0 bases and J by 7 bases, with 10 bases between the two germline ends. The CDR3 spans 15 residues.

The chain uses TRBV30 and TRBJ2-4; D remains ambiguous. Germline lookup yields CDR1 GTSNPN and CDR2 SVGIG (reference sequence). Trimming stripped 1 base from V and 4 bases from J, with 8 bases between. CDR3 length equals 13 residues. The CDR3 spells CAWSASMKNIQYF. The DNA for the CDR3 is TGTGCCTGGAGTGCGAGTATGAAAAACATTCAGTACTTC.

Written as DNA, the CDR3 is TGTGCCAGCAGCTTGCCAGGGGGTGCCAAAAACATTCAGTACTTC. Translated, it gives CASSLPGGAKNIQYF. The chain joins TRBV5-4 to TRBJ2-4; 7 nucleotides agree with TRBD1. Per germline, CDR1 SGHNT and CDR2 YYREEE (reference sequence). The V and J ends lost 1 base and 1 base, in that order; junction bases with no gene match: 2. The CDR3 has 15 residues.

This clone was observed a handful of times. The chain links TRBV7-2 to TRBJ2-7, with D possibly being TRBD2 (6 bases). Trimming pared 4 bases from V and 1 base from J, leaving 14 bases between. The germline V gene has CDR1 SGHTA and CDR2 FQGNSA. The CDR3 runs to 15 residues. CDR3 protein: CASSSVGAGSYEQYF. The CDR3, as DNA: TGTGCCAGCAGCTCTGTTGGAGCGGGTTCCTACGAGCAGTACTTC.

This clone came up a few times. The rearrangement uses TRBV7-9 and TRBJ1-4; D uncertain. CDR3 length: 14 residues. V was pared by 5 bases and J by 7 bases, with 14 bases between. Germline lookup yields CDR1 SEHNR and CDR2 FQNEAQ (reference sequence). Here the CDR3 reads CASSLWALGEKLFF. CDR3 DNA sequence: TGTGCCAGCAGCCTTTGGGCACTGGGTGAAAAACTGTTTTTT. Full variable domain (missing parts from reference TRBV7-9 and TRBJ1-4): DTGVSQNPRHKITKRGQNVTFRCDPISEHNRLYWYRQTLGQGPEFLTYFQNEAQLEKSRLLSDRFSAERPKGSFSTLEIQRTEQGDSAMYLCASSLWALGEKLFFGSGTQLSVL.

The sample holds a few counts of this clone. V and J are TRBV6-5 and TRBJ1-2; possibly TRBD1 for D (6 bases). The CDR3 consists of 14 residues. Germline CDR1 is MNHEY and CDR2 is SVGAGI. V was cut by 9 bases and J by 7 bases, with 21 bases left in between. The CDR3 protein is CASRSTGHLTGYTF. In DNA form, the CDR3 reads TGTGCCAGTCGCTCCACGGGACACTTAACTGGCTACACCTTC.

This clone was found a few times. This sequence joins TRBV12-5 and TRBJ2-7; no reliable D call. The V gene's germline CDR1 is LGHNT and CDR2 FRNRAP. This CDR3 is built from 15 residues. Trimming took off 3 bases at V and 1 base at J, with 13 bases between the two ends. The CDR3 sequence: CASGFPGAGSYEQYF. The CDR3 DNA follows: TGTGCTAGTGGTTTTCCCGGAGCCGGGTCCTACGAGCAGTACTTC.

A few counts support this clone. The J gene is TRBJ1-1, the V gene TRBV5-1; a weak D match, TRBD1 (6 bases). CDR1 SGHRS and CDR2 YFSETQ come from the germline V gene. This CDR3 contains 11 residues. Trimming took 4 bases from V and 11 from J, leaving 12 bases between them. Here the CDR3 reads CASSTPGEAFF. In DNA, the CDR3 is TGCGCCAGCAGCACCCCAGGGGAGGCTTTCTTT.

The chain has TRBV27 and TRBJ1-2, with a weak D call TRBD1 (5 bases). This CDR3 spans 11 amino acids. Germline loops: CDR1 MNHEY, CDR2 SMNVEV (reference sequence). V was trimmed by 6 bases and J by 8 bases, leaving 10 bases between them. CDR3 sequence: CASRGGGGYTF. The CDR3 bases are TGTGCCAGCAGGGGTGGGGGGGGCTACACCTTC.

The V call is TRBV5-1, the J call TRBJ1-2; D is ambiguous. Looked up from germline, CDR1 is SGHRS and CDR2 is YFSETQ. CDR3 length equals 13 residues. Trimming removed 2 bases at V and 2 bases at J, with 7 bases between. CDR3: CASSFQQNYGYTF. The CDR3 bases are TGCGCCAGCAGCTTTCAACAGAACTATGGCTACACCTTC.

The chain has TRBV4-2 and TRBJ2-1, with 7 bases matching TRBD2. Losses at the gene ends were 1 base for V and 0 bases for J; bases not matched to a gene: 15. Germline V lookup: CDR1 LGHNA, CDR2 YNFKEQ. CDR3 length: 20 residues. The CDR3 sequence: CASSQGRAHNSGRSYNEQFF. For the CDR3, the DNA is TGTGCCAGCAGCCAAGGACGCGCACATAATAGCGGGCGCTCCTACAATGAGCAGTTCTTC.

The V gene is TRBV2, the J gene TRBJ1-5; 7 bases align to TRBD1. The V and J ends lost 10 bases and 7 bases, in that order; junction bases with no gene match: 10. Germline CDR1 reads SNHLY; CDR2 reads FYNNEI. The CDR3 is made up of 13 amino acids. The CDR3 DNA sequence: TGTGCCACGACGGAAGGGGGCCGGCAGCCCCAGCATTTT. This translates into CATTEGGRQPQHF.

The gene calls are TRBV5-1 and TRBJ2-1; 11 bases align to TRBD2. Germline V gene data show CDR1 as SGHRS and CDR2 as YFSETQ. V trimming: 3 bases; J trimming: 9 bases; junction bases outside the gene matches: 14. The CDR3 spans 17 residues. This CDR3 is CASSWGLSIAGGREQFF. CDR3 nucleotides: TGCGCCAGCAGCTGGGGGCTGTCGATAGCGGGGGGGCGTGAGCAGTTCTTC. Supplemented by reference TRBV5-1 and TRBJ2-1, the full variable domain reads KAGVTQTPRYLIKTRGQQVTLSCSPISGHRSVSWYQQTPGQGLQFLFEYFSETQRNKGNFPGRFSGRQFSNSRSEMNVSTLELGDSALYLCASSWGLSIAGGREQFFGPGTRLTVL.